The clone carrying this TCR beta chain was seen repeatedly, ten times or more. What it recognizes is unknown. The sample comes from a study of early T cells in non-severe SARS-CoV-2 infection. Overall study findings and caveats: Reliance on VDJdb matching favored anti-spike CD8 responses; private and CD4 specificities were missed.

The germline V gene has CDR1 LNHDA and CDR2 SQIVND (reference sequence). The CDR3 totals 13 residues. V shed 5 bases and J shed 2 bases, with 7 bases lying between them. The TCR library protocol attached unique molecular identifiers to the individual cDNA molecules. MiXCR, run by TCRdb on the 5' RACE reads, gives a single entry per CDR3 protein. Among some 30,000 distinct CDR3 sequences listed, around 6.6% were seen once. V is TRBV19 and J is TRBJ2-1; D gene uncertain. Material: whole blood. This TCR was sampled from an adult who was a healthcare worker with PCR-confirmed SARS-CoV-2 infection or an uninfected control (not recorded which). CDR3 nucleotide sequence: TGTGCCAGTAGTTATACAGCCTACAATGAGCAGTTCTTC. This sequence encodes CASSYTAYNEQFF.